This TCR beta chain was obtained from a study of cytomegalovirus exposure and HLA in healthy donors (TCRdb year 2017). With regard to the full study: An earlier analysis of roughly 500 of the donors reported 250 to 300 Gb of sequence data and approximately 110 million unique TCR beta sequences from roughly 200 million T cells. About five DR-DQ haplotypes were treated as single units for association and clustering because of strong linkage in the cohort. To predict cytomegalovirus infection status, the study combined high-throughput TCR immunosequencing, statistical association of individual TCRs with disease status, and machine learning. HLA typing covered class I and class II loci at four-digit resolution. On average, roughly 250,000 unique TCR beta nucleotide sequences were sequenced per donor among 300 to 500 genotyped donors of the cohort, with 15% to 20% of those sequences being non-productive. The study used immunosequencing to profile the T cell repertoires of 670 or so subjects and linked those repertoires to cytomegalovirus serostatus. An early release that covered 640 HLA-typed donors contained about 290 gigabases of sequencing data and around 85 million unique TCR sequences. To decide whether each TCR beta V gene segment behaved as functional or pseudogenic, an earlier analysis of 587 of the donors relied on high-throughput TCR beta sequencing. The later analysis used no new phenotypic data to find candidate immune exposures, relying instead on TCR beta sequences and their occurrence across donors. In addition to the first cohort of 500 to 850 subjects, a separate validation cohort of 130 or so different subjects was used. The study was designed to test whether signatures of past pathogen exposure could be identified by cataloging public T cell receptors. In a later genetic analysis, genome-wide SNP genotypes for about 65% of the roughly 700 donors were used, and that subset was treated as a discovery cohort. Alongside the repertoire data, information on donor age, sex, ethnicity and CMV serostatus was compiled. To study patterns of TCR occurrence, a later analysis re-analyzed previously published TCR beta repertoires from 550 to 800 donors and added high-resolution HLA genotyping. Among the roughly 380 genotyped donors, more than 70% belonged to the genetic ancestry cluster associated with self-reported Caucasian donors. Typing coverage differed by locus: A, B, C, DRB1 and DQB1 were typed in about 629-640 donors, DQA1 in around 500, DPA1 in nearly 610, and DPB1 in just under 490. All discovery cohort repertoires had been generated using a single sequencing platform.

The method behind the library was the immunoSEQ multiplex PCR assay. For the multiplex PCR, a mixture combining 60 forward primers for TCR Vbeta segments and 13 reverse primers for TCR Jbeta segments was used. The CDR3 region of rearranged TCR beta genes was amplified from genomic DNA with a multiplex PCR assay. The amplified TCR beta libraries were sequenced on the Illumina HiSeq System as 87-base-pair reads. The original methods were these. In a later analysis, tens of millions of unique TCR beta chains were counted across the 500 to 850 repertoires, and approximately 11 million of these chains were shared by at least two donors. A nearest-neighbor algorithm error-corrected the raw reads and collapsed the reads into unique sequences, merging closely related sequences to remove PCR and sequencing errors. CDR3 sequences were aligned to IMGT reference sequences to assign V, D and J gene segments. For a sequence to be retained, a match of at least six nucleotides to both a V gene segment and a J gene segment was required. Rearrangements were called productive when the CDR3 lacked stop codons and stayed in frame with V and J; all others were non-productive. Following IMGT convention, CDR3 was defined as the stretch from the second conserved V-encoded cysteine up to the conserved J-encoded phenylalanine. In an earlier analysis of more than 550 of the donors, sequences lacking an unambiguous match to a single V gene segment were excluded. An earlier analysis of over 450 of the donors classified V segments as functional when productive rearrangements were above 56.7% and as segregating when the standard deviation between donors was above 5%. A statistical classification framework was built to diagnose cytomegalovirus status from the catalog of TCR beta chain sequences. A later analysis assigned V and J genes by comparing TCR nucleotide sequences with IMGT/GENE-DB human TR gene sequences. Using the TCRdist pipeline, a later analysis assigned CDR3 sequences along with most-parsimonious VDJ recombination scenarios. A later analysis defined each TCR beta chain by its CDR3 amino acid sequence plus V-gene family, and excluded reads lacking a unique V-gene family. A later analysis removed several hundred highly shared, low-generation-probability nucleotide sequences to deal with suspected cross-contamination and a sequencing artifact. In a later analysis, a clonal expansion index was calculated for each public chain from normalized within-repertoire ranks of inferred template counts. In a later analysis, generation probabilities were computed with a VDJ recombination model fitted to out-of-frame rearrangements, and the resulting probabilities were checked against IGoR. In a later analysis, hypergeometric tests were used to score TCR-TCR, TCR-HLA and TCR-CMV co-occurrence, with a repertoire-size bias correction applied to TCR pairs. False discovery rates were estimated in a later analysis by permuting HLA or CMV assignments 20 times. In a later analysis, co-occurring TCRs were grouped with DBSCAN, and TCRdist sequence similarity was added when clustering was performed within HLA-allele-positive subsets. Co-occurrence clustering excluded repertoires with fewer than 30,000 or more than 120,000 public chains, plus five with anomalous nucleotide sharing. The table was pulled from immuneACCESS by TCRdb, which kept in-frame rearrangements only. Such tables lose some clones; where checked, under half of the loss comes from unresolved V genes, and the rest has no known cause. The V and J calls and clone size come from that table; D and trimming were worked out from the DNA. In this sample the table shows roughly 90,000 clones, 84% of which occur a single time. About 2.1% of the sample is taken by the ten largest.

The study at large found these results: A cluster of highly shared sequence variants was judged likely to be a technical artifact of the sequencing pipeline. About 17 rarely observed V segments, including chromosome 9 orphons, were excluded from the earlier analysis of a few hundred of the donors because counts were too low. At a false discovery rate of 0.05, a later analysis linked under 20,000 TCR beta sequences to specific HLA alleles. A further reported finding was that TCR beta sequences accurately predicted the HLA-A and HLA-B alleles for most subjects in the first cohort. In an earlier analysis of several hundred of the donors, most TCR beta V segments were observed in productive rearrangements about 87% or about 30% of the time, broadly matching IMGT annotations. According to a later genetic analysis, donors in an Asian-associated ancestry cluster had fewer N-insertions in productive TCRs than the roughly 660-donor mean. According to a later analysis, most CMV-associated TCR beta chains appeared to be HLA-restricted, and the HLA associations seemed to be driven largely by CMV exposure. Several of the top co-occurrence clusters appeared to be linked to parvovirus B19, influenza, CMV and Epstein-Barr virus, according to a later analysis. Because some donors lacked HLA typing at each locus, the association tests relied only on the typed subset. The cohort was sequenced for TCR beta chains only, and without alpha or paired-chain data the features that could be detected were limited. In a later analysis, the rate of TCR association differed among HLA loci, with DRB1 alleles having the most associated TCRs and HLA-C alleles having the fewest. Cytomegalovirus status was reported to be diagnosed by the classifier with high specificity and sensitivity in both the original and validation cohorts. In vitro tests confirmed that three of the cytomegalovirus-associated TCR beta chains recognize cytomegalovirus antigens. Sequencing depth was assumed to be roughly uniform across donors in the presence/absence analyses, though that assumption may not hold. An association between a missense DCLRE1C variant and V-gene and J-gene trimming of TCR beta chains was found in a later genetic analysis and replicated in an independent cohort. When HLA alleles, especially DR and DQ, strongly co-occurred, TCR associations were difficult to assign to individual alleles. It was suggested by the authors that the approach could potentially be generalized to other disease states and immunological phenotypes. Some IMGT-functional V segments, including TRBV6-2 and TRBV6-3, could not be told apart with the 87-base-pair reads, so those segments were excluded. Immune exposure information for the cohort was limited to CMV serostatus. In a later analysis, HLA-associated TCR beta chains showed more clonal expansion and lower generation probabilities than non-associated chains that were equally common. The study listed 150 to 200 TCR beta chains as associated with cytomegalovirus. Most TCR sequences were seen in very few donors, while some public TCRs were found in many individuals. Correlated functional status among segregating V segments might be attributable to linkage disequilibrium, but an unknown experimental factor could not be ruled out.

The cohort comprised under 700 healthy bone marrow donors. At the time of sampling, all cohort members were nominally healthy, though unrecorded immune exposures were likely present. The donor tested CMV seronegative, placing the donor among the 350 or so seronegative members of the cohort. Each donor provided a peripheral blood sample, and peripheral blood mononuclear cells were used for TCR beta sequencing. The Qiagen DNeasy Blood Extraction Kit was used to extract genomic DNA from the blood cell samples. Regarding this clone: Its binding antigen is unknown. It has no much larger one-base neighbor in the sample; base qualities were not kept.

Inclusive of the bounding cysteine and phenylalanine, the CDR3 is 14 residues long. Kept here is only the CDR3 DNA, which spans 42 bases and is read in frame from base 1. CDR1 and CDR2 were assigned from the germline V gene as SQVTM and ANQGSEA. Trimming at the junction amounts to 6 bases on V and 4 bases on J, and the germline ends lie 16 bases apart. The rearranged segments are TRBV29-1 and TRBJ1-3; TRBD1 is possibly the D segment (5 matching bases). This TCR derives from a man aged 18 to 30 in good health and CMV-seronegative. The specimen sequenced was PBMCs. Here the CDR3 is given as CSVRPVEGGNTIYF. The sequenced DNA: TGCAGCGTCCGCCCGGTGGAGGGGGGAAACACCATATATTTT.